The clone carrying this T cell receptor (beta chain) was counted between two and nine times. The time point: blood at routine non-recurrence follow-up after resection. This specimen belongs to a study of spatial heterogeneity in lung cancer. Study at large: The count of detected beta-chain sequences consistently exceeded that of alpha-chain sequences. The average appearance count of each unique TCR and UMI combination in raw reads was more than ten.

One entry per CDR3 protein, called by TCRdb with MiXCR from the 5' RACE reads. The data hold 110,000 or so distinct CDR3 sequences, with 10% to 12% observed a single time. The ends were cut back, 1 base at V and 4 bases at J, with 14 bases in the middle. The germline CDR1 and CDR2 sequences are MNHEY and SMNVEV (reference sequence). The CDR3 contains 15 residues. Sequencing was performed on PBMCs, taken at follow-up. The sequence was collected from a female donor with early-stage non-small cell lung cancer. This chain links TRBV27 with TRBJ2-7; possible D gene TRBD1, 5 bases. CDR3 sequence (DNA): TGTGCCAGCAGTTTATACAACGGGCAGGGTTACGAGCAGTACTTC. It is translated as CASSLYNGQGYEQYF.